This entry lists 8 T cell receptor beta chains sequenced from one sample in a study of T cells after yellow fever vaccination. TCRdb called the 5' RACE reads again in MiXCR, with one record for every CDR3 protein. The sample includes 50,000 to 75,000 distinct CDR3 sequences, approximately 7% seen only once; the top ten take approximately 41%. The sequencing used CD8+ T cells sorted from PBMCs, collected on the day of the first yellow fever vaccination. The receptor source for this set is a man younger than 30 who received the YFV17D yellow fever vaccine.

CDR3 in amino acids: CSVDLAGKNTEAFF. DNA of the CDR3: TGCAGCGTTGACTTGGCAGGAAAGAACACTGAAGCTTTCTTT. The chain joins TRBV29-1 to TRBJ1-1; D gene uncertain. Germline V gives CDR1 SQVTM, CDR2 ANQGSEA. The CDR3 runs 14 residues. Trimming stripped 3 bases from V and 1 base from J, with 12 bases between.

The chain employs TRBV9 and TRBJ1-1; the D gene is possibly TRBD1 (5 bases). V lost 4 bases, J lost 3 bases, and 13 bases lay in between. Germline-derived CDR1 and CDR2 are SGDLS and YYNGEE. This CDR3 has 14 amino acids. The CDR3 DNA is TGTGCCAGCAGCCCAAGGGACGGGTACACTGAAGCTTTCTTT. Amino acid sequence: CASSPRDGYTEAFF.

In its sample, this clonotype was seen many times. V and J are TRBV4-2 and TRBJ2-3, with 13 bases fitting TRBD2. V lost 4 bases to trimming and J lost 3 bases; unmatched junction nucleotides: 4. CDR1 and CDR2 (germline): LGHNA, YNFKEQ. This CDR3 region has 16 residues. The chain's CDR3 is CASSPTSGGGTDTQYF. CDR3 bases: TGTGCCAGCAGCCCTACTAGCGGGGGGGGGACAGATACGCAGTATTTT.

This clonotype came up many times. The V gene is TRBV4-1, the J gene TRBJ1-5; the D gene is possibly TRBD1 (6 bases). CDR3 length: 15 amino acids. The germline V gene encodes CDR1 MGHRA and CDR2 YSYEKL. V was pared by 0 bases and J by 3 bases, with 9 bases between. In nucleotides, the CDR3 is TGCGCCAGCAGCCAAGATAGGGGGGCCAATCAGCCCCAGCATTTT. This sequence encodes CASSQDRGANQPQHF.

This clonotype was counted at least ten times. The chain uses TRBV7-9 and TRBJ2-1; possibly TRBD2 for D (5 bases). CDR1 is SEHNR, CDR2 FQNEAQ, per germline (reference sequence). Trimming removed 6 bases from V and 1 base from J, with 16 bases in between. The CDR3 is 16 amino acids. The CDR3 here is CASRETPSGSYNEQFF. The CDR3 DNA sequence: TGTGCCAGCAGGGAGACTCCCTCGGGGTCCTACAATGAGCAGTTCTTC.

Only a few counts were recorded for this clonotype. The chain recombines TRBV5-4 with TRBJ1-5, with unresolved D. Germline V gene sequence: CDR1 SGHNT, CDR2 YYREEE (reference sequence). The CDR3 runs to 14 residues. The V gene lost 1 base and the J gene lost 12 bases, with 17 bases spanning the gap. The DNA for the CDR3 is TGTGCCAGCAGCTTGCGGGGAAGCAATCAGTACCAGCATTTT. It encodes CASSLRGSNQYQHF.

This clonotype was seen many times. The V gene is TRBV19, the J gene TRBJ2-1; D is ambiguous. With 2 bases removed from V and 2 bases from J, the gap between germline ends came to 10 bases. Germline lookup yields CDR1 LNHDA and CDR2 SQIVND (reference sequence). The CDR3 extends over 15 amino acids. CDR3 protein: CASSIRDNTYNEQFF. DNA for the CDR3: TGTGCCAGTAGTATAAGAGACAACACCTACAATGAGCAGTTCTTC.

The chain links TRBV4-3 to TRBJ1-1; D gene unclear. The CDR3 loop spans 17 amino acids. With 1 base removed from V and 1 base from J, the gap between germline ends came to 16 bases. Germline lookup yields CDR1 LGHNA and CDR2 YSLEER. The CDR3 DNA is TGCGCCAGCAGCCAAGCGTGGTGGGCAGACACGAACACTGAAGCTTTCTTT. Encoded protein: CASSQAWWADTNTEAFF.